This TCR beta chain was sequenced for a study of cytomegalovirus exposure and HLA in healthy donors. General observations from the study: Rare TCR sequences dominated, though some public TCRs recurred in many donors.

Trimming removed 5 bases from V and 8 bases from J, with 20 bases in between. Germline values: CDR1 SGHRS, CDR2 YFSETQ. CDR3 length: 15 amino acids. Note on this clone: Antigen: not known.

Amplification used 60 Vbeta primers and 13 Jbeta primers. Libraries were prepared by immunoSEQ multiplex PCR; TCRdb keeps only in-frame clonotypes and omits some of them. The profile shows more than 85,000 clones, more than 75% of them singletons. Sequencing input: PBMCs. This receptor was identified in a woman aged 50 to 65 in good health and CMV-seropositive. The V gene is TRBV5-1, the J gene TRBJ2-1; a weak D match, TRBD2 (6 bases). The CDR3 sequence is CASRRLAASGDEQFF. CDR3 DNA: TGCGCCAGCAGACGGTTAGCGGCGTCTGGGGATGAGCAGTTCTTC.